This T cell receptor (beta chain) was identified in a study of shared clonotypes between healthy human individuals. CD8 cells regarded as naive lacked CD45RO, were positively chosen for CCR7, and omitted terminally differentiated effector memory CD45RA+ cells. The germline V gene has CDR1 SGHRS and CDR2 YFSETQ. The CDR3 covers 19 residues. J gave up 2 bases and V 1 base, and 9 bases lay outside the gene matches. The protocol was immunoSEQ multiplex PCR, while the TCRdb copy is restricted to in-frame clones and leaves out a portion. The sample carries roughly 810,000 clones, roughly 96% recorded once.

The chain employs TRBV5-1 and TRBJ2-6; 10 nucleotides line up with TRBD1. The sequenced sample was naive CD8+ T cells sorted from blood. The TCR originated in a man aged 25 to 45 in good health. In nucleotides, the CDR3 is TGCGCCAGCAGCTTGAACCGGGACAGGGGACTTCCTGGGGCCAACGTCCTGACTTTC. Protein: CASSLNRDRGLPGANVLTF.